Sequencing of this T cell receptor (beta chain) was carried out in a study of shared clonotypes between healthy human individuals. Germline CDR1 MDHEN, CDR2 SYDVKM. This CDR3 region has 14 residues. The ends were cut back, 5 bases at V and 9 bases at J, with 17 bases in the middle. Naive-designated CD8 cells lacked CD45RO, were positively enriched for CCR7, and omitted terminally differentiated effector memory CD45RA+ cells. Researchers ran the assay at a deep level. Sequencing was performed with immunoSEQ multiplex PCR; in TCRdb, only in-frame clones are kept and a portion is missing. The sample has some 2 million clones; over 85% are singletons.

The receptor was derived from a man younger than 35 in good health. This sequence joins TRBV28 and TRBJ2-1, with a weak D call TRBD2 (6 bases). Sequencing was carried out using naive CD8+ T cells sorted from blood. Written as DNA, the CDR3 is TGTGCCAGCAGTCTCCGGGGCGGGGTCCCTGAGCAGTTCTTC. Protein product: CASSLRGGVPEQFF.